Presented here are 12 T cell receptor beta chains from one specimen sequenced in a study of blood T cell repertoires in COVID-19. TCRdb's copy holds only in-frame clones and misses some; the assay was immunoSEQ multiplex PCR. The data hold 250,000 to 300,000 clones, with over 85% observed a single time. Sequenced sample: PBMCs or T cells enriched from blood (not recorded which). The receptor set was obtained from a woman aged 55 to 70 who had recovered from COVID-19.

The chain combines TRBV10-3 with TRBJ1-5; D might be TRBD1 (6 bases). V gave up 0 bases and J gave up 2 bases, with 14 bases separating them. The CDR3 totals 17 residues. Germline V gene data show CDR1 as ENHRY and CDR2 as SYGVKD. The CDR3 loop reads CAISESKGSGGNQPQHF. The CDR3, as DNA: TGTGCCATCAGTGAGTCGAAGGGGTCAGGGGGCAATCAGCCCCAGCATTTT.

The chain has TRBV7-5 and TRBJ2-7; TRBD2, as called in the table, went unchecked against the DNA. TRBV7-5 corresponds to a pseudogene. CDR3 length: 18 amino acids. CDR3 sequence: CARSLAPAGSGPHYEQYF. CDR3 sequence (DNA): TGTGCCAGAAGCTTAGCCCCCGCAGGTAGCGGGCCCCACTACGAGCAGTACTTC.

This sequence joins TRBV27 and TRBJ1-4, with a possible D match to TRBD1 (5 bases). Looked up from germline, CDR1 is MNHEY and CDR2 is SMNVEV (reference sequence). Trimming took off 3 bases at V and 6 bases at J, with 11 bases between the two ends. The CDR3 loop spans 14 amino acids. Here the CDR3 DNA reads TGTGCCAGCAGTTTTGTCCGGGGGGATGAAAAACTGTTTTTT. It translates to CASSFVRGDEKLFF.

V is TRBV10-1 and J is TRBJ2-7; 9 bases match TRBD1. In germline, CDR1 is WNHNN, CDR2 SYGVQD (reference sequence). Losses at the gene ends were 8 bases for V and 5 bases for J; bases not matched to a gene: 13. This CDR3 has 15 amino acids. CDR3 sequence: CASSGQGHAIHEQYF. For the CDR3, the DNA is TGCGCCAGCTCGGGACAGGGCCACGCGATCCACGAGCAGTACTTC.

The CDR3 spells CASSPGVGQETQYF. CDR3 in DNA: TGCGCCAGCAGCCCCGGGGTAGGGCAAGAGACCCAGTACTTC. The rearrangement joins TRBV5-1 to TRBJ2-5; TRBD2 is a possible D gene (5 bases). The CDR3 is made up of 14 amino acids. CDR1 and CDR2 from the germline V gene are SGHRS and YFSETQ. The V gene lost 4 bases and the J gene lost 2 bases, with 12 bases spanning the gap.

This chain connects TRBV18 to TRBJ2-1, with 10 bases fitting TRBD2. V lost 2 bases, J lost 8 bases, and 9 bases stayed unmatched. The CDR3 covers 16 residues. Germline lookup yields CDR1 KGHSH and CDR2 LQKENI. CDR3: CASSPLSGGGEDEQFF. In nucleotides, the CDR3 is TGTGCCAGCTCACCATTAAGCGGGGGGGGTGAGGATGAGCAGTTCTTC.

The gene calls are TRBV5-4 and TRBJ2-3; 7 bases align to TRBD1. Looked up from germline, CDR1 is SGHNT and CDR2 is YYREEE (reference sequence). V lost 3 bases to trimming and J lost 2 bases; unmatched junction nucleotides: 9. The length of the CDR3 is 16 residues. CDR3 amino acids: CASSSPTGQVTDTQYF. As DNA, the CDR3 is TGTGCCAGCAGCTCACCAACCGGACAGGTCACAGATACGCAGTATTTT.

This sequence joins TRBV27 and TRBJ2-3, with a possible D match to TRBD2 (7 bases). The V end was cut by 6 bases, the J end by 1 base, with 23 bases between. CDR1 and CDR2 from the germline V gene are MNHEY and SMNVEV (reference sequence). CDR3 size: 18 residues. The CDR3 DNA sequence: TGTGCCAGCAGCCTGGGGGGGCTTTCGAACTACCGCACAGATACGCAGTATTTT. Amino acids: CASSLGGLSNYRTDTQYF.

As DNA, the CDR3 is TGTGCCAGCAGTTTACGGGAGGGCTACACCTTC. This codes for CASSLREGYTF. The rearrangement joins TRBV12-3 or TRBV12-4 to TRBJ1-2; D ambiguous. The CDR3 consists of 11 residues. Trimming left V 2 bases short and J 8 bases short, with 6 bases between.

The chain couples TRBV9 to TRBJ2-7; 8 positions match TRBD2. Trimming at V came to 5 bases and at J to 6 bases, leaving 13 bases not matched to a gene. The CDR3 sequence is 15 residues long. Germline CDR1 is SGDLS and CDR2 is YYNGEE. The CDR3 DNA sequence: TGTGCCAGCAGTTCGCGAGCGGGAGAATCCCTCGAGCAGTACTTC. Residues: CASSSRAGESLEQYF.

The J gene is TRBJ1-5, the V gene TRBV19; D perhaps matches TRBD1 (5 bases). The CDR3 length is 14 residues. With 7 bases removed from V and 6 bases from J, the gap between germline ends came to 16 bases. Germline V CDR1 and CDR2: LNHDA, SQIVND (reference sequence). DNA of the CDR3: TGTGCCAGTAATTTTATGCAGGGCTCTCAGCCCCAGCATTTT. Protein: CASNFMQGSQPQHF.

The chain is built from TRBV4-1 and TRBJ1-1; D might be TRBD1 (6 bases). The CDR3 has 16 residues. From germline, CDR1 is MGHRA and CDR2 YSYEKL. Between the trimmed V and J ends, which lost 3 bases and 6 bases, there was a span of 20 bases. The CDR3 is CASSHNPKGGLAEAFF. The CDR3 DNA reads TGCGCCAGCAGCCATAATCCGAAGGGGGGGCTTGCTGAAGCTTTCTTT.